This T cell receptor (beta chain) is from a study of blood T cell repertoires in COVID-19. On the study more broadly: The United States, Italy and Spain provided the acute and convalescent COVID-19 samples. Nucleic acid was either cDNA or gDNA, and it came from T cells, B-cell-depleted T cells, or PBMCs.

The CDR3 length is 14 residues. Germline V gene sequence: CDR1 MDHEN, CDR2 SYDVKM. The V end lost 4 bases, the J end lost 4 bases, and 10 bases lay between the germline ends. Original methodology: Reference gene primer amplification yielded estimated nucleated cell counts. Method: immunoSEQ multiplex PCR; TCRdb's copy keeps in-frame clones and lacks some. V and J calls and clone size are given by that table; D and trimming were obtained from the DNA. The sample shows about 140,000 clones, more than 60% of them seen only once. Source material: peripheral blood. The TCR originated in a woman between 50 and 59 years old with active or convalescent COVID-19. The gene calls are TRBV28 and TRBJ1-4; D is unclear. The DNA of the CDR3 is TGTGCCAGCAGTTCATCCAGATATAATGAAAAACTGTTTTTT. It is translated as CASSSSRYNEKLFF.